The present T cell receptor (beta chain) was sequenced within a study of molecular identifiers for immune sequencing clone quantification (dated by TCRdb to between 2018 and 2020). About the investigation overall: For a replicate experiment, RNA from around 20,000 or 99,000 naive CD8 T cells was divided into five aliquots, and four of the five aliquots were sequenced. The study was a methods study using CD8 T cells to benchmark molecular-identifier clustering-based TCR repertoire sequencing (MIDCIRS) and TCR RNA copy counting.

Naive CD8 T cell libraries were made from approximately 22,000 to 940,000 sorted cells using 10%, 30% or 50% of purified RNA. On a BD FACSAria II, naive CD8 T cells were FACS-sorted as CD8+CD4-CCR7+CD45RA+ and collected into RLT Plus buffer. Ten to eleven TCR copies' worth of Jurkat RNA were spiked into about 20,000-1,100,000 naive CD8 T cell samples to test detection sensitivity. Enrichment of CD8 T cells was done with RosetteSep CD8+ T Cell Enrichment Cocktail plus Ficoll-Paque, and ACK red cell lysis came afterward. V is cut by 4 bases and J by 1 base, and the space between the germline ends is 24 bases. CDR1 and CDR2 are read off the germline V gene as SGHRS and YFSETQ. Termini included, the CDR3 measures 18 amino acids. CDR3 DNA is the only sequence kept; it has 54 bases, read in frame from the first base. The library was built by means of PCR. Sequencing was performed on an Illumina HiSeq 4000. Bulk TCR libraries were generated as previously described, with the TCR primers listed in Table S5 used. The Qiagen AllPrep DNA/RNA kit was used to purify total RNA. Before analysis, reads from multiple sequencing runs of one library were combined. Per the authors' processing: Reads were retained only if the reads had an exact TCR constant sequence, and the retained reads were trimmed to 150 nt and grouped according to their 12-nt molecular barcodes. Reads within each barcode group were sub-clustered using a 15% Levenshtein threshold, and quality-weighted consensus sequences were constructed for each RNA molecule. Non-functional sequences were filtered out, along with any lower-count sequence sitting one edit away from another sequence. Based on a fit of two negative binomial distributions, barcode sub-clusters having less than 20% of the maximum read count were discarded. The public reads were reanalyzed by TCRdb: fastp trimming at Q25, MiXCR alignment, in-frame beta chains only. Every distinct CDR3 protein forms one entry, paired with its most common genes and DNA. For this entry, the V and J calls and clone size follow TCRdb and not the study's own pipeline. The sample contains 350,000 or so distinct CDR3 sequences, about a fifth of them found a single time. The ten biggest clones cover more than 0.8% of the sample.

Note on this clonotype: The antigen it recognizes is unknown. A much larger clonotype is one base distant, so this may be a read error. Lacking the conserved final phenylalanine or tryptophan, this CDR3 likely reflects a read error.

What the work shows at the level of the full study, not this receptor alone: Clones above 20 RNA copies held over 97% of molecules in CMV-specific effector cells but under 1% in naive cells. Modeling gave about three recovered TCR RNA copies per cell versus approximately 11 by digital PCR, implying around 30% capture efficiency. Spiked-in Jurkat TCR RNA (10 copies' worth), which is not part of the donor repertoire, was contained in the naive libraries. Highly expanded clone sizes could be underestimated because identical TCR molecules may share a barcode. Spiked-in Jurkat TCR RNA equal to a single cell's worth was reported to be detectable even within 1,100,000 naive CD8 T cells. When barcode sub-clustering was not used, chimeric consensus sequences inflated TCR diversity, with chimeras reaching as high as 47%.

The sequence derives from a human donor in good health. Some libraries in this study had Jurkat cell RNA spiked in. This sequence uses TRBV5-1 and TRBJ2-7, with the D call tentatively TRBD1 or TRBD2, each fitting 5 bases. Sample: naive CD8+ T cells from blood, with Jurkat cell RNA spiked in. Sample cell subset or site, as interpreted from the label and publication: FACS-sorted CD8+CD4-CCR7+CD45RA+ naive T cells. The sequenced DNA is TGCGCCAGCAGCACATTCTTTTCTGGGGGAGCGATATCCTACGAGCAGTACTCC. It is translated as CASSTFFSGGAISYEQYS.